This T cell receptor beta chain appears in the sequencing data of a study of spatial heterogeneity in lung cancer. On the study more broadly: Each distinct TCR and UMI combination averaged more than ten appearances in raw reads.

The CDR3 totals 16 residues. Germline V lookup: CDR1 DFQATT, CDR2 SNEGSKA (reference sequence). V lost 0 bases and J lost 6; bases outside the gene matches: 9. TCRdb called the 5' RACE reads again in MiXCR, with one record for every CDR3 protein. Among about 82,000 distinct CDR3 sequences, roughly 12% were seen once, and the ten largest hold approximately 4.2%. This clonotype came up many times. Time point given: sample taken at primary tumor resection. Whole RNA was taken from tumor, nontumor lung or frozen PBMC; it was then sequenced unsorted. The specimen comprised PBMCs, sampled at surgery. The chain links TRBV20-1 to TRBJ2-1; 9 nucleotides agree with TRBD2. The origin of this receptor is a male donor with early-stage non-small cell lung cancer. The CDR3 bases are TGCAGTGCTAGAGATGGGGAGGTAGCGGGGGCCAATGAGCAGTTCTTC. It codes for CSARDGEVAGANEQFF.